This T cell receptor beta chain was captured by sequencing in a study of blood T cell repertoires in COVID-19. Study-level information: Spain, Italy and the United States supplied samples that represented acute and convalescent COVID-19. Sources were T cells, B-cell-depleted T cells, or PBMCs; the material itself was cDNA or gDNA.

The CDR3 runs to 16 residues. The V gene's germline CDR1 is MNHNY and CDR2 SVGAGI (reference sequence). The V gene end was trimmed by 2 bases and the J gene end by 1 base; junction bases not matched to a gene: 4. Measured with immunoSEQ multiplex PCR; TCRdb has only the in-frame clones, and not every one. Among a few hundred thousand clones, about 88% were seen once, and the ten largest hold less than 5%. The V call is TRBV6-6, the J call TRBJ2-2; 7 bases map to TRBD2. This clonotype was sampled from a woman aged 40 to 50 who had recovered from COVID-19. The source material was peripheral blood. Written as DNA, the CDR3 is TGTGCCAGCAGTTACGGCCTAGCGGTGAACACCGGGGAGCTGTTTTTT. Translating gives CASSYGLAVNTGELFF.